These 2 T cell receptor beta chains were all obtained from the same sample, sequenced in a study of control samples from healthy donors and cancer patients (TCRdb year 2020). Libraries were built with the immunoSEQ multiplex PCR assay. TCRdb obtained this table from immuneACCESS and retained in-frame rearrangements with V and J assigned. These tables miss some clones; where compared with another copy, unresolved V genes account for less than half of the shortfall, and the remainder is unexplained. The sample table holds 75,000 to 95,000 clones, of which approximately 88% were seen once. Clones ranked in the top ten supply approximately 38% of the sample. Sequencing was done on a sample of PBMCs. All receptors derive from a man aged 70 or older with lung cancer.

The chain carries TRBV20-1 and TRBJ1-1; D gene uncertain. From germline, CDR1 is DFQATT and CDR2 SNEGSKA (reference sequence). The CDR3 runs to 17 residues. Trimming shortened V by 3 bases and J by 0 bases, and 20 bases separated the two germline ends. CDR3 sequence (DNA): TGCAGTGCTAGTAAGGCAGGAGTACAAATAATGAACACTGAAGCTTTCTTT. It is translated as CSASKAGVQIMNTEAFF.

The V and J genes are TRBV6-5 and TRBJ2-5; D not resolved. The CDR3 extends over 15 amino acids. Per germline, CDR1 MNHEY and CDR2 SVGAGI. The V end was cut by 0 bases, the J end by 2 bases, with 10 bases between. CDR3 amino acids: CASSYSVTPQETQYF. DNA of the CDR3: TGTGCCAGCAGTTACTCGGTCACACCACAAGAGACCCAGTACTTC.